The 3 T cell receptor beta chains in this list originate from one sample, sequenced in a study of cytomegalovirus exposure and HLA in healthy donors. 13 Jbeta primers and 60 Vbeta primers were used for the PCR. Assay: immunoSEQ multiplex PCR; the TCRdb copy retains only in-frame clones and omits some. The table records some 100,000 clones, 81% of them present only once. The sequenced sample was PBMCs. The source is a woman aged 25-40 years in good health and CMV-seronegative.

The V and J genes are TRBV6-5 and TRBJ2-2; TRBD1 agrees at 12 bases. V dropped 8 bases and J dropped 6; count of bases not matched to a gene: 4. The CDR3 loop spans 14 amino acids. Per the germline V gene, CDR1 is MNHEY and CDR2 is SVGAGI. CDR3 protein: CASRGDRGPGELFF. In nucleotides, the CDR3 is TGTGCCAGCCGCGGGGACAGGGGGCCCGGGGAGCTGTTTTTT.

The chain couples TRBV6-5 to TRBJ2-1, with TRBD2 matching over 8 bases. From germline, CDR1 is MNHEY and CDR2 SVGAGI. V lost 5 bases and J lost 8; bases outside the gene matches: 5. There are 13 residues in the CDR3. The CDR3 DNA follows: TGTGCCAGCAGTAAGGGACTAGGGTATGAGCAGTTCTTC. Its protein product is CASSKGLGYEQFF.

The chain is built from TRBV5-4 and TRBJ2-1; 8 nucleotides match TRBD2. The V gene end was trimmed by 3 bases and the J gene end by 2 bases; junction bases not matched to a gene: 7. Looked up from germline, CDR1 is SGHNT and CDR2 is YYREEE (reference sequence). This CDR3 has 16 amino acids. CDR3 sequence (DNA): TGTGCCAGCAGCTCTAGCGGGCGCCAGCCCTACAATGAGCAGTTCTTC. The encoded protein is CASSSSGRQPYNEQFF. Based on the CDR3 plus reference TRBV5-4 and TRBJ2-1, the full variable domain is ETGVTQSPTHLIKTRGQQVTLRCSSQSGHNTVSWYQQALGQGPQFIFQYYREEENGRGNFPPRFSGLQFPNYSSELNVNALELDDSALYLCASSSSGRQPYNEQFFGPGTRLTVL.